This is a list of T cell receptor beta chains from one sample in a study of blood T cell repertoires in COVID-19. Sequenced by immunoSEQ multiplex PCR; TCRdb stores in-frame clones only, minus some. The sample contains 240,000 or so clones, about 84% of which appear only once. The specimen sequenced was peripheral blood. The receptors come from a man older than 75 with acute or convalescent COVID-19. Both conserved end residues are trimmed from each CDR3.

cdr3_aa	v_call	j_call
ASSLGQVPNSPLH	TRBV28	TRBJ1-6
ASSLGGTGNQPQH	TRBV28	TRBJ1-5
ASSIGATNYGYT	TRBV18	TRBJ1-2
ASTPPPGYNEQF	TRBV6-2/TRBV6-3	TRBJ2-1
ASSLGQQETQY	TRBV5-6	TRBJ2-5
ASSSGLRYGYT	TRBV5-4	TRBJ1-2
AISGLAGTGELF	TRBV10-3	TRBJ2-2
ASSPGVGSPLH	TRBV2	TRBJ1-6
ASSDSVKPGTDTQY	TRBV2	TRBJ2-3
SVGGLAGPSYEQY	TRBV29-1	TRBJ2-7
ASRSVSYNSPLH	TRBV19	TRBJ1-6
ASSNNQGTSGSGGPDTQY	TRBV28	TRBJ2-3
ASTFTGGNEQF	TRBV6-6	TRBJ2-1
ASAPGYYGYT	TRBV6-5	TRBJ1-2
ASSPTSGSYEQY	TRBV11-2	TRBJ2-7
ASSPLSAGGTADTQY	TRBV18	TRBJ2-3
SASPLRTGGAGEQY	TRBV20-1	TRBJ2-7
ASSHEVDEEQY	TRBV3-1/TRBV3-2	TRBJ2-7
ASSGTSLTKNIQY	TRBV6-5	TRBJ2-4
ASSPLGQGNSPLH	TRBV18	TRBJ1-6